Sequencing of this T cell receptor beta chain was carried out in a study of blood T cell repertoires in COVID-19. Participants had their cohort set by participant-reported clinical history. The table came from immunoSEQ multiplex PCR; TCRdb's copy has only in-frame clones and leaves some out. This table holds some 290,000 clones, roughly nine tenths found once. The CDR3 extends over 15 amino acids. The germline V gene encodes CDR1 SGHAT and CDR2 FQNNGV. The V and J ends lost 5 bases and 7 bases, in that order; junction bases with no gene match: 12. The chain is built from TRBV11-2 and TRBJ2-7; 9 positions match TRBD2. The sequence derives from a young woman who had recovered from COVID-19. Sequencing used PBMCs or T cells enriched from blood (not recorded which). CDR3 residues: CASSGSGGLIREQYF. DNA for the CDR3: TGTGCCAGCAGCGGTAGCGGGGGCCTGATTCGGGAGCAGTACTTC.